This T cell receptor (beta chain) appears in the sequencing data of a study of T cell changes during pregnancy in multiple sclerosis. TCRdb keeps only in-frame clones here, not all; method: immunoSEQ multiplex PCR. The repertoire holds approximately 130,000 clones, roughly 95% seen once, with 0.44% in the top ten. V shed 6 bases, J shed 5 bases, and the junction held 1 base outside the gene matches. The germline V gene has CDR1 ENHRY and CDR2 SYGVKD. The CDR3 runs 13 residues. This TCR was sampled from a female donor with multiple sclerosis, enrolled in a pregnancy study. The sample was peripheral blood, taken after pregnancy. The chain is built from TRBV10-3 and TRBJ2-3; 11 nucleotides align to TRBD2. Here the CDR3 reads CAIRLAGVDTQYF. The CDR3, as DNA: TGTGCCATCAGACTAGCGGGAGTAGATACGCAGTATTTT.